This entry concerns a single TCR beta chain. This specimen comes from a study of blood T cell repertoires in COVID-19. Study summary: Sites across the United States, Italy and Spain contributed samples from acute and convalescent COVID-19. T cells, B-cell-depleted T cells, or PBMCs provided the cDNA or gDNA that served as material.

The length of the CDR3 is 15 residues. V lost 0 bases and J lost 6, with 10 bases in between. The germline V gene encodes CDR1 SGDLS and CDR2 YYNGEE. Per the original data handling: Researchers report that nucleated cell counts were estimated from reference gene primer amplification. Clones were sequenced by immunoSEQ multiplex PCR, and TCRdb holds only the in-frame ones, with some missing. The V and J calls and the clone size are those of that table, but D and trimming were determined from the DNA. The sample comprises 150,000 to 250,000 clones, 94% of which are singletons, and approximately 0.8% rests with the top ten. Patients from Seattle were sampled longitudinally, starting during active infection.

The chain employs TRBV9 and TRBJ1-6; maybe TRBD1 (5 bases). The sequence was obtained from a man aged 25-45 years with COVID-19, enrolled during active disease. Sequencing input: peripheral blood. The chain's CDR3 is CASSVGGSANSPLHF. The CDR3 DNA sequence: TGTGCCAGCAGCGTAGGGGGCAGTGCTAATTCACCCCTCCACTTT.